This entry lists 10 T cell receptor beta chains sequenced from one sample in a study of vaccination and CD4 T cells after COVID-19. Documented treatment: roughly nine-day PBMC culture with coronavirus spike peptide pools or control peptides (ViraFEST assay). Sequencing of DNA taken from cultured CD4+ T cells relied on the Oncomine TCR Beta short-read assay. TCRdb reprocessed the PCR reads via MiXCR and lists one record per CDR3 protein. The sample holds around 20,000 distinct CDR3 sequences, 50% to 60% seen once. The antigens for these receptors are not known. This specimen consisted of CD4+ T cells from blood, cultured in vitro, obtained before SARS-CoV-2 vaccination. The source is a human donor who had recovered from COVID-19.

Only a few counts were recorded for this clonotype. This chain uses TRBV6-5 with TRBJ1-2; 10 bases align to TRBD1. This CDR3 has 16 residues. Trimming cost V 2 bases and J 6 bases; bases outside gene matches: 9. CDR1 is MNHEY and CDR2 is SVGAGI in the germline V gene. As DNA, the CDR3 is TGTGCCAGCAGTTACGACGCCGGGACAGGGGTCGATGGCTACACCTTC. It yields the protein CASSYDAGTGVDGYTF.

The sample holds a few counts of this clonotype. This chain links TRBV20-1 with TRBJ1-1, with 12 bases aligning to TRBD1. Germline V lookup: CDR1 DFQATT, CDR2 SNEGSKA (reference sequence). V was pared by 5 bases and J by 0 bases, with 1 base of the junction left unmatched. There are 14 residues in the CDR3. CDR3 in amino acids: CSAGDRGLNTEAFF. The CDR3 DNA reads TGCAGTGCTGGGGACAGGGGGCTGAACACTGAAGCTTTCTTT.

The chain employs TRBV18 and TRBJ2-7; D may be TRBD2 (8 bases). There are 16 residues in the CDR3. Germline V lookup: CDR1 KGHSH, CDR2 LQKENI. The V end was cut by 4 bases, the J end by 4 bases, with 20 bases between. CDR3 amino acids: CASSLQGGGRIYEQYF. Written as DNA, the CDR3 is TGTGCCAGCTCACTTCAAGGGGGCGGGAGGATATACGAGCAGTACTTC.

The gene calls are TRBV19 and TRBJ2-6; TRBD2 agrees at 7 bases. The germline V gene has CDR1 LNHDA and CDR2 SQIVND (reference sequence). V gave up 3 bases and J gave up 0 bases; unmatched junction bases: 8. The CDR3 runs to 18 residues. CDR3 region: CASSISVGGSSGANVLTF. The CDR3 bases are TGTGCCAGTAGTATCTCCGTTGGCGGGAGCTCTGGGGCCAACGTCCTGACTTTC.

The chain joins TRBV9 to TRBJ1-5; no definite D call. Deletions cut 0 bases from V and 3 bases from J, with 4 bases between. The CDR3 spans 13 residues. In germline, CDR1 is SGDLS, CDR2 YYNGEE. CDR3 DNA sequence: TGTGCCAGCAGCGTAGGTTTCAATCAGCCCCAGCATTTT. As protein: CASSVGFNQPQHF. The variable domain in full, with the rest retrieved from reference TRBV9 and TRBJ1-5, is DSGVTQTPKHLITATGQRVTLRCSPRSGDLSVYWYQQSLDQGLQFLIQYYNGEERAKGNILERFSAQQFPDLHSELNLSSLELGDSALYFCASSVGFNQPQHFGDGTRLSIL.

The V and J genes are TRBV4-1 and TRBJ2-7; the match to TRBD2 covers 9 bases. From germline, CDR1 is MGHRA and CDR2 YSYEKL. The V gene end was trimmed by 1 base and the J gene end by 6 bases; junction bases not matched to a gene: 13. The CDR3 has 17 residues. The CDR3 reads CASSQGQGGRAGFEQYF. For the CDR3, the DNA is TGCGCCAGCAGCCAAGGCCAGGGCGGGAGGGCCGGGTTCGAGCAGTACTTC.

This rearrangement joins TRBV11-2 to TRBJ2-5, with TRBD2 matching over 13 bases. The J segment lost 5 bases and the V segment lost 4 bases, leaving 7 bases of the junction unmatched. Germline assignment: CDR1 SGHAT and CDR2 FQNNGV. The CDR3 covers 16 residues. CDR3 sequence: CASSSGLAGAPETQYF. The CDR3 bases are TGTGCCAGCAGCTCAGGACTAGCGGGAGCTCCCGAGACCCAGTACTTC.

The V and J genes are TRBV7-9 and TRBJ1-2; no firm D call. The V end lost 2 bases, the J end lost 3 bases, and 10 bases lay between the germline ends. Looked up from germline, CDR1 is SEHNR and CDR2 is FQNEAQ (reference sequence). The CDR3 has 14 residues. CDR3 protein: CASSLLSGDYGYTF. The CDR3 DNA reads TGTGCCAGCAGCTTATTATCCGGTGACTATGGCTACACCTTC.

This clonotype has a handful of counts. The J gene is TRBJ2-1, the V gene TRBV20-1; unclear D gene. The V gene's germline CDR1 is DFQATT and CDR2 SNEGSKA (reference sequence). V was clipped by 1 base and J by 10 bases, with 8 bases between them. This CDR3 is built from 11 residues. The CDR3 bases are TGCAGTGCTAGAGGGGCGACGGAGCAGTTCTTC. Protein product: CSARGATEQFF.

This chain uses TRBV21-1 with TRBJ2-3. TRBV21-1 is deemed a pseudogene. The CDR3 length is 15 residues. CDR3 DNA sequence: TGTGCCAGCAACATACCTGAGAGCGACCCAAATACGCAGTATTTT. This translates into CASNIPESDPNTQYF.